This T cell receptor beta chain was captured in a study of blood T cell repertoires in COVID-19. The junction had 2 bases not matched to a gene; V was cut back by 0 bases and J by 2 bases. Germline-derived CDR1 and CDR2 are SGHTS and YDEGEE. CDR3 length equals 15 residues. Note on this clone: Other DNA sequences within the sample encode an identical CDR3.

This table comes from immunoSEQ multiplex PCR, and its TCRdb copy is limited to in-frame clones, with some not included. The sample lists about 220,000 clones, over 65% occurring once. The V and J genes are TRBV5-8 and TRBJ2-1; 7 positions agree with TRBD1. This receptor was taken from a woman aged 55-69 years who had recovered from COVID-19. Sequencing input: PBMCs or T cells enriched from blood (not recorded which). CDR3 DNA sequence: TGTGCCAGCAGCTTGGGACAGGGTACCTACAATGAGCAGTTCTTC. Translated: CASSLGQGTYNEQFF.